Listed here is a single T cell receptor (beta chain). No cognate antigen has been identified for it. One base away there is no much larger clone; base qualities are not given. The data are from a study of T-cell memory formation after mild COVID-19 (dated by TCRdb to about 2021). Describing the broader study: Most TCR sequence clusters were specific to one of the two donors. In a couple of donors, T-cell clones that expanded and contracted after mild COVID-19 were tracked by sequencing TCRalpha and TCRbeta repertoires over time. The cohort comprised two young, previously healthy adult volunteers, one female and one male. What the research found in general, with its limitations: The study covered only a couple of mild cases, and larger cohorts including severe cases with pre-infection samples were considered necessary. Clones contracting from day 15 to 85 had balanced CD4/CD8 phenotypes, while a second wave expanding from day 15 to 37 was biased towards CD4+. SARS-CoV-2 specificity of the second-wave clones peaking on day 37 was not confirmed. Some responding clones were found in pre-infection memory, which suggests that pre-existing cross-reactive memory T cells took part in the SARS-CoV-2 response. Contracting CD4+ clones turned up mainly in the CM and EM memory subsets, whereas EMRA was where CD8+ clones were enriched.

This sample was sequenced with an Illumina NovaSeq 6000. cDNA libraries for TCRalpha and TCRbeta were prepared by 5'RACE using constant-segment primers, with sample barcodes and unique molecular identifiers added. RNA was extracted from every sample with Trizol reagent. Library amplification was performed in two PCR steps, and a second sample barcode and Illumina TruSeq adapters were introduced in the second step. Sequencing of libraries was performed on an Illumina NovaSeq with 2 x 150 bp paired-end reads. The paper's data handling went like this. With migec v1.2.7, reads were demultiplexed and then collapsed into UMI-guided consensus sequences. With mixcr v2.1.11, UMI consensuses were aligned to TRA and TRB V and J templates and assembled into clonotypes. Clonotypes were classified as expanded or contracted when called significant by both edgeR and NoisET, with noise models trained on biological replicates. edgeR calls used a false discovery rate-adjusted p below 0.01 and a log2 fold-change threshold of 1. As an exploratory analysis of dynamics, PCA with hierarchical clustering was applied to max-normalized trajectories of the 1000 most abundant clonotypes. Separately sequenced CD4+ and CD8+ repertoires were used to assign the CD4 or CD8 phenotype of responding clones. TCRdb ran its own pipeline on the public reads, namely fastp trimming at Q25 and MiXCR clone calling, and kept in-frame beta chains. Each entry is one CDR3 protein sequence, shown with its most common DNA and genes. TCRdb, rather than the study authors, made the V and J calls. The sample table lists roughly 480,000 distinct CDR3 sequences, approximately 23% of them with a count of one. The biggest ten clones account for under 15% of the sample.

V trim: 4 bases; J trim: 6 bases; unmatched bases: 2. CDR1 and CDR2 (SEHNR, FQNEAQ) derive from the germline V gene (reference sequence). From the cysteine up to the phenylalanine, the CDR3 has a length of 14 residues. Only the CDR3 region is kept as DNA, spanning 42 bases read in frame from base 1. Ficoll-Paque density gradient centrifugation was the method used to isolate PBMCs. This sequence originates from an adult woman who had mild COVID-19 (a few samples of this study predate the infection). The sample titles of this study are shuffled in the database, so cell type and time point are left out; the donor was told from shared clones. This chain joins TRBV7-9 to TRBJ2-5, with 13 middle bases fitting TRBD2. The sample was PBMCs or a T cell subset sorted from them (not recorded which). The CDR3 in this case is CASSSGLAGQTQYF. DNA sequence: TGTGCCAGCAGCTCGGGACTAGCGGGGCAGACCCAGTACTTC.